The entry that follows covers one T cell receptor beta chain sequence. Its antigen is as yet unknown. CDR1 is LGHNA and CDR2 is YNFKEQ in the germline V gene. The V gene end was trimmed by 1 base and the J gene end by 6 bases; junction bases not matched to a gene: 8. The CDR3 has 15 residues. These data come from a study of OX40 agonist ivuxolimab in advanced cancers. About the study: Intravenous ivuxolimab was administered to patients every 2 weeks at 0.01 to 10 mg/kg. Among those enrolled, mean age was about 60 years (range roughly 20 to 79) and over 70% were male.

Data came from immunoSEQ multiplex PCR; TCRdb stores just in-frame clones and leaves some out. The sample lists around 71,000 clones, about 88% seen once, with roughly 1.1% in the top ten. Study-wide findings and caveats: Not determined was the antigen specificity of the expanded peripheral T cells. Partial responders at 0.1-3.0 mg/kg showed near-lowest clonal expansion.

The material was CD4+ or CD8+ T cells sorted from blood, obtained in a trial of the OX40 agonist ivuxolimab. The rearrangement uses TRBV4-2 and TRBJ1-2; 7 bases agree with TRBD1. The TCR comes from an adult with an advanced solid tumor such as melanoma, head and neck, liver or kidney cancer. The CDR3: CASSQGDRDMDGYTF. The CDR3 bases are TGTGCCAGCAGCCAAGGCGACAGGGACATGGATGGCTACACCTTC.